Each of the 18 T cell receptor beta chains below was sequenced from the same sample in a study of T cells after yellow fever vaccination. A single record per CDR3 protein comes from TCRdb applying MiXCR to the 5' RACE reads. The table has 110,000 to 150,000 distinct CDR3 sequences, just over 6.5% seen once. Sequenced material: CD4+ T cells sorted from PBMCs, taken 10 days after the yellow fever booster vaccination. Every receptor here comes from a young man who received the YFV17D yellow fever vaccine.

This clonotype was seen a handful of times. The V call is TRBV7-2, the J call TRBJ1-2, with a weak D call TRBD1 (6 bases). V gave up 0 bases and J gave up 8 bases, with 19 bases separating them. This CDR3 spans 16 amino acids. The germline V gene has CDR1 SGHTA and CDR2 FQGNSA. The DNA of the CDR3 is TGTGCCAGCAGCTTAGCCATATCCAGGGGATTTGGGGGCTACACCTTC. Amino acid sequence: CASSLAISRGFGGYTF.

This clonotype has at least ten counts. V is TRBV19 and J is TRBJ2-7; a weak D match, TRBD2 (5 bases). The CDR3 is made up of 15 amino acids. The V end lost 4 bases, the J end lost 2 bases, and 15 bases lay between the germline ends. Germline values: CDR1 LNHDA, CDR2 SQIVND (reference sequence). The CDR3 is CASSKEVGLTYEQYF. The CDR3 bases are TGTGCCAGTAGTAAGGAGGTCGGCCTCACCTACGAGCAGTACTTC.

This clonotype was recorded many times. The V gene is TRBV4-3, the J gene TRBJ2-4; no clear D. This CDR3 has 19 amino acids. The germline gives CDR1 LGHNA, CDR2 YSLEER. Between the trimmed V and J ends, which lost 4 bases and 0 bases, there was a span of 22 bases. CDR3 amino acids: CASSPNTVFRPSAKNIQYF. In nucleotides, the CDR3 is TGCGCCAGCAGCCCCAATACGGTCTTCCGACCTTCAGCCAAAAACATTCAGTACTTC.

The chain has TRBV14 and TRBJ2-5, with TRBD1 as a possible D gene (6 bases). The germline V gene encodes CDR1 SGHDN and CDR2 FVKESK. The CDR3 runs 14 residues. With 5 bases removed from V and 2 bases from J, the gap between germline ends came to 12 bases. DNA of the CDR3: TGTGCCAGCAGCTACAGGGTGACTCAAGAGACCCAGTACTTC. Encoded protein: CASSYRVTQETQYF.

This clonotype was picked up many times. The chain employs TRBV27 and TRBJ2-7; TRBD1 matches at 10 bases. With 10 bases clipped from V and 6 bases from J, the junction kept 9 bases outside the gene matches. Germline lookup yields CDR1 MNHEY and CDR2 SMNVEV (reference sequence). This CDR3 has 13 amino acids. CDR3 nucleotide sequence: TGTGCCACCTCCGGGACAGGGGTTATCGAGCAGTACTTC. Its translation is CATSGTGVIEQYF.

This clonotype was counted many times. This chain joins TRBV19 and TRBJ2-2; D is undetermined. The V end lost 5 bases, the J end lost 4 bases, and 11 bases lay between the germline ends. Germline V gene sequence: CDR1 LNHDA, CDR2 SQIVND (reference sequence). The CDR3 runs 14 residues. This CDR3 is CASSSPSFTGELFF. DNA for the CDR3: TGTGCCAGTAGTTCGCCTAGTTTCACCGGGGAGCTGTTTTTT. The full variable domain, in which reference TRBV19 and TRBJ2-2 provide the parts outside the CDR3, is DGGITQSPKYLFRKEGQNVTLSCEQNLNHDAMYWYRQDPGQGLRLIYYSQIVNDFQKGDIAEGYSVSREKKESFPLTVTSAQKNPTAFYLCASSSPSFTGELFFGEGSRLTVL.

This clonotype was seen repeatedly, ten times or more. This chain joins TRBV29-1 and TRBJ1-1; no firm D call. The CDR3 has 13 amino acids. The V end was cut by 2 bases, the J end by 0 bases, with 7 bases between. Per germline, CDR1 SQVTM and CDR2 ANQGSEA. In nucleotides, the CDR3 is TGCAGCGTTGAATACTGGGTGAACACTGAAGCTTTCTTT. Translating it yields CSVEYWVNTEAFF.

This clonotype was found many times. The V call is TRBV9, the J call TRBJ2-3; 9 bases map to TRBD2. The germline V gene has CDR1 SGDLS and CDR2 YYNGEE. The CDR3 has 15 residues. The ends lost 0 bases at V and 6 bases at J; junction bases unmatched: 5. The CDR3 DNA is TGTGCCAGCAGCGTAGTAGCGGGAGTGTGGGATACGCAGTATTTT. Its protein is CASSVVAGVWDTQYF.

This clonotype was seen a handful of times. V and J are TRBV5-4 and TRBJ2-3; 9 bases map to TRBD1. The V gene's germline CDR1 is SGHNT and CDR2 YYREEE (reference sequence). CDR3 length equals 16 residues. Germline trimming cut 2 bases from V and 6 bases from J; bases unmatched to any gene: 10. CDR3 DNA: TGTGCCAGCAGCTTTAAACCGGGACAGGGATCTGATACGCAGTATTTT. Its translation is CASSFKPGQGSDTQYF.

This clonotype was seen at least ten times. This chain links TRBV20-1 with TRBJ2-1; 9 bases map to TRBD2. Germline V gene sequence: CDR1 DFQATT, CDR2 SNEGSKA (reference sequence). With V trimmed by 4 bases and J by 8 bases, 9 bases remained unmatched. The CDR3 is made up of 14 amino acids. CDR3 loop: CSAISGSSGDEQFF. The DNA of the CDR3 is TGCAGTGCTATTAGCGGGAGTTCGGGTGATGAGCAGTTCTTC.

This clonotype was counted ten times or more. CDR3 sequence reads: CASSLLARSSYNEQFF. CDR3 DNA sequence: TGTGCCAGCAGTTTACTAGCTCGAAGCTCCTACAATGAGCAGTTCTTC. The V call is TRBV12-3 or TRBV12-4, the J call TRBJ2-1; D is perhaps TRBD2 (5 bases). This CDR3 spans 16 amino acids. Between the trimmed V and J ends, which lost 2 bases and 0 bases, there was a span of 11 bases.

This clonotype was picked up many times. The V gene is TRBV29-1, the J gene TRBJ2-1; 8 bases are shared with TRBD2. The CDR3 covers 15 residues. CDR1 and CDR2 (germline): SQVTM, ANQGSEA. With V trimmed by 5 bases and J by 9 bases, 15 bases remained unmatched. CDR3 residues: CSVQNLLAGGSEQFF. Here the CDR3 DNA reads TGCAGCGTTCAGAACCTACTCGCGGGAGGTTCTGAGCAGTTCTTC.

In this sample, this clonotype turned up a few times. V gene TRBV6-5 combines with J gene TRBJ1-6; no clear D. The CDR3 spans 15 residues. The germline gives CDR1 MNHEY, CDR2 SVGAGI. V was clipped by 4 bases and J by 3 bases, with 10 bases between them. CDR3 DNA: TGTGCCAGCAGTTCCTCACGGCTCTATAATTCACCCCTCCACTTT. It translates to CASSSSRLYNSPLHF.

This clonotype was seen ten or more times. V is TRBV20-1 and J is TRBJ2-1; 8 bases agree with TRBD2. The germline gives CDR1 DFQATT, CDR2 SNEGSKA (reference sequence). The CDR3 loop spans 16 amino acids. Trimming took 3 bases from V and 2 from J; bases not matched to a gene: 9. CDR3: CSASSTPGRAYNEQFF. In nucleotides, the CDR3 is TGCAGTGCTAGCTCCACCCCCGGGAGGGCCTACAATGAGCAGTTCTTC.

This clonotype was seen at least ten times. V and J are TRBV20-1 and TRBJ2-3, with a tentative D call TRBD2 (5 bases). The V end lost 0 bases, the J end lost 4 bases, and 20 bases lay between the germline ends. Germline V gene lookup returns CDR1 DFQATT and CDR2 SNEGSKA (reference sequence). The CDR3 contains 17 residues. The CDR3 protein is CSARDRAGLSRADTQYF. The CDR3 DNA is TGCAGTGCTAGAGATAGGGCGGGCCTCAGTCGGGCAGATACGCAGTATTTT.

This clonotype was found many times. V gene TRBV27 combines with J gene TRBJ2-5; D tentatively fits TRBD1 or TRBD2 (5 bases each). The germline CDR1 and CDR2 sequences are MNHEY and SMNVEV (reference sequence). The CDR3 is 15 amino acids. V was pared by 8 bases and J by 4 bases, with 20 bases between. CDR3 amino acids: CASQNQGQRGETQYF. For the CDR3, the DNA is TGTGCCAGCCAAAACCAGGGCCAACGGGGAGAGACCCAGTACTTC.

As DNA, the CDR3 is TGCAGTGCTAGAGAGGCAGGGGCGGGAAACACCATATATTTT. This gives the protein CSAREAGAGNTIYF. The gene calls are TRBV20-1 and TRBJ1-3, with D tentatively TRBD1 (6 bases). This CDR3 has 14 residues. Germline CDR1 and CDR2: DFQATT and SNEGSKA (reference sequence). V gave up 0 bases and J gave up 4 bases, with 10 bases separating them.

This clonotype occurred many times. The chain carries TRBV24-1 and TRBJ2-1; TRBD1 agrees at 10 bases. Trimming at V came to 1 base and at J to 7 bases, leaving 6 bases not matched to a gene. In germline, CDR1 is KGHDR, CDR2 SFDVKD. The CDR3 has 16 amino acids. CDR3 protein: CATSDFERTGGNEQFF. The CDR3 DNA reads TGTGCCACCAGTGATTTTGAAAGGACAGGGGGGAATGAGCAGTTCTTC.